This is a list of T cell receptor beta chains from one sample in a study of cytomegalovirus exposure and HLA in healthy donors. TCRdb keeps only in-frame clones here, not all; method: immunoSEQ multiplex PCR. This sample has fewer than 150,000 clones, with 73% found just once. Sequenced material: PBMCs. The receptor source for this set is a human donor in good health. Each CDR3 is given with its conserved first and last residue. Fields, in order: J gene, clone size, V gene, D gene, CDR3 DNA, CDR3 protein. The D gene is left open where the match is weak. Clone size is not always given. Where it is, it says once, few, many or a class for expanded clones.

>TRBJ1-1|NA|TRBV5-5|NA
TGTGCCAGCAGCCATTTTGTGAGACAAGGTAACACTGAAGCTTTCTTT
CASSHFVRQGNTEAFF
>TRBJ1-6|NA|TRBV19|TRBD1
TGTGCCAGTAGTATAGGACAGGGGAGCTCCTATAATTCACCCCTCCACTTT
CASSIGQGSSYNSPLHF
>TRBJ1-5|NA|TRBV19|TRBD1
TGTGCCAGTAGTACCGGGACAGGGGGCGAGGGCAATCAGCCCCAGCATTTT
CASSTGTGGEGNQPQHF
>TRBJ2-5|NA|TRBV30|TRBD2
TGTGCCTGGCGGAGGGTCGGAGCGGGAGGGACCCAGTACTTC
CAWRRVGAGGTQYF
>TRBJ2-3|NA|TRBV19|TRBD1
TGTGCCATCCGAATGGGGGACAGAGCCACAGATACGCAGTATTTT
CAIRMGDRATDTQYF
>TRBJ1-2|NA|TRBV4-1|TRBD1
TGCGCCAGCAGCCTTGGACAGGCCCCCTCCTATGGCTACACCTTC
CASSLGQAPSYGYTF
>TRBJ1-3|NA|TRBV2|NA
TGTGCCACCGTGGGTCGAGGAGGGGATGGAAACACCATATATTTT
CATVGRGGDGNTIYF
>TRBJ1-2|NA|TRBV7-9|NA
TGTGCCAGCAGCGGGAACAGGCCTCTACTCTTC
CASSGNRPLLF
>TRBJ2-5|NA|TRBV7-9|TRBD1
TGTGCCAGCAGTCGCCGGGACAGGGGTCGGGAAGAGACCCAGTACTTC
CASSRRDRGREETQYF
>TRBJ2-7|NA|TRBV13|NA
TGTGCCAGCGCGGTACAGGGATCCGAGCAGTACTTC
CASAVQGSEQYF
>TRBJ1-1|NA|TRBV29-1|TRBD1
TGCAGCGTCCGTGAGACAGGGTCGAACACTGAAGCTTTCTTT
CSVRETGSNTEAFF
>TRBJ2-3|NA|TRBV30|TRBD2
TGTGCCTGGAGTCCGACTAGCGGGCTTGCGGATACGCAGTATTTT
CAWSPTSGLADTQYF
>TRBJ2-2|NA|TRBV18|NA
TGTGCCAGCTCACTCGGGGACATAGAGACCGGGGAGCTGTTTTTT
CASSLGDIETGELFF
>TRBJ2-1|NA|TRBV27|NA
TGTGCCAGCAGTTCCCTCCGCGGGGAGTTCTACAATGAGCAGTTCTTC
CASSSLRGEFYNEQFF
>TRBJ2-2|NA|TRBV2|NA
TGTGCCAACAAAACCTCGGGCACCGGGGAGCTGTTTTTT
CANKTSGTGELFF
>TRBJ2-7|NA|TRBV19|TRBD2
TGTGCCAGTAGTATGGGTTTGGCGGGGGATTACCCCTACGAGCAGTACTTC
CASSMGLAGDYPYEQYF
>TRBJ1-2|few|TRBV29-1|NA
TGCAGCGTTGACTTCCCAGGGGAGAGGAATGGCTACACCTTC
CSVDFPGERNGYTF
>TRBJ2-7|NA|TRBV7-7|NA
TGTGCTAGCAGCTTAAGCCTGAGTTACGAGCAGTACTTC
CASSLSLSYEQYF
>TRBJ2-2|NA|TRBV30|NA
TGTGCCTGGAGGTCAGCGGGACAAAACACCGGGGAGCTGTTTTTT
CAWRSAGQNTGELFF
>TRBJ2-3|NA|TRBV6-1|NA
TGTGCCAGCAGTGACGGTGCTCCGGATACGCAGTATTTT
CASSDGAPDTQYF
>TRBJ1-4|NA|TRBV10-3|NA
TGTGCCATCAGTATGACAGCAACTAATGAAAAACTGTTTTTT
CAISMTATNEKLFF
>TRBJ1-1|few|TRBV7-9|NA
TGTTCCAGCAGCTTATGGGGCCAGGAAGCTTTCTTT
CSSSLWGQEAFF
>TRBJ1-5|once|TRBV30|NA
TGTGCCTGGAGTGTAAACCTCCGGTCGCCCCAGCATTTT
CAWSVNLRSPQHF
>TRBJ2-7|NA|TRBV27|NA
TGTGCCAGCAGTTGGGGCCACGGGGGCGAGCAGTACTTC
CASSWGHGGEQYF
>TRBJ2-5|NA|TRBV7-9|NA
TGTGCCAGCAGCTCCGTAGGGGGGACAGAAGAAGAGACCCAGTACTTC
CASSSVGGTEEETQYF